This T cell receptor beta chain was sequenced in a study of cytomegalovirus exposure and HLA in healthy donors. Findings and limits, study-wide: High specificity and sensitivity for cytomegalovirus status were reported for the classifier. Through in vitro validation, a few CMV-associated chains were shown to be specific for CMV antigens. Among TCR beta chains, those listed as cytomegalovirus-associated numbered some 170.

TCRdb keeps only in-frame clones here, not all; method: immunoSEQ multiplex PCR. Of over 250,000 clones in the sample, approximately 86% were seen once. This clone has only a few counts. Its specificity is not known. The TCR comes from a woman aged 18-29 years in good health and CMV-seronegative. Sequencing input: PBMCs.

CDR3 nucleotide sequence: TGTGCCAGCAGTGGCGGGACCTACACCGGGGAGCTGTTTTTT. Amino acids: CASSGGTYTGELFF. V gene TRBV2 combines with J gene TRBJ2-2; maybe TRBD2 (6 bases). Germline-derived CDR1 and CDR2 are SNHLY and FYNNEI. There are 14 residues in the CDR3. The germline V and J ends were trimmed by 4 bases and 3 bases, with 9 bases remaining between them.